This T cell receptor (beta chain) originates from a study of blood T cell repertoires in COVID-19. Only a few counts were recorded for this clone. Generated by immunoSEQ multiplex PCR, the TCRdb table keeps only in-frame clones and is missing some. The sample records about 210,000 clones, around 88% being singletons. CDR3 length equals 16 residues. V lost 0 bases, J lost 0 bases, and 2 bases stayed unmatched. Germline V gene data show CDR1 as MNHEY and CDR2 as SVGEGT. The sequence came from a man between 45 and 60 years old with active or convalescent COVID-19. The chain uses TRBV6-2 or TRBV6-3 and TRBJ2-3, with 8 bases identical to TRBD2. The sequencing input was peripheral blood. This CDR3 reads CASSYSQRESTDTQYF. In DNA form, the CDR3 reads TGTGCCAGCAGTTACTCGCAGCGGGAGAGCACAGATACGCAGTATTTT.